The 32 T cell receptor beta chains below come from one sample, sequenced in a study of blood T cell repertoires in COVID-19. Sequenced by immunoSEQ multiplex PCR; TCRdb stores in-frame clones only, minus some. The table has 99,000 or so clones, about four fifths seen once. Sample: peripheral blood. The receptors were sampled from a man between 60 and 75 years old with acute or convalescent COVID-19.

A single count supports this clone. This chain uses TRBV29-1 with TRBJ2-3; TRBD2 agrees at 11 bases. V shed 7 bases and J 5 bases; nucleotides not matched to a gene: 8. This CDR3 has 14 amino acids. Germline lookup yields CDR1 SQVTM and CDR2 ANQGSEA. The CDR3 spells CSGGFGLAGDTQYF. DNA for the CDR3: TGCAGCGGAGGGTTTGGACTAGCGGGAGATACGCAGTATTTT.

The chain couples TRBV5-6 to TRBJ1-2, with a possible D match to TRBD1 (5 bases). V was cut by 1 base and J by 3 bases, with 10 bases left in between. The CDR3 has 14 residues. The germline V gene has CDR1 SGHDT and CDR2 YYEEEE. The DNA for the CDR3 is TGTGCCAGCAGCTTGATAGGGGCGGACTATGGCTACACCTTC. This encodes CASSLIGADYGYTF.

J is TRBJ1-2 and V is TRBV9, with TRBD1 matching 7 bases. CDR1 and CDR2 from the germline V gene are SGDLS and YYNGEE. The CDR3 has 15 amino acids. The V and J ends lost 3 bases and 4 bases, in that order; junction bases with no gene match: 9. CDR3 coding DNA: TGTGCCAGCAGCGCGTTAGGGGCAGGGGGCTATGGCTACACCTTC. Its translation is CASSALGAGGYGYTF.

This rearrangement joins TRBV12-3 or TRBV12-4 to TRBJ2-7, with D unresolved. There are 13 residues in the CDR3. The V end lost 6 bases, the J end lost 0 bases, and 9 bases lay between the germline ends. CDR3 in DNA: TGTGCCAGCAGCCCAACTCCCTCCTACGAGCAGTACTTC. Protein sequence: CASSPTPSYEQYF.

The chain links TRBV6-5 to TRBJ1-1; 8 bases align to TRBD1. V lost 6 bases to trimming and J lost 7 bases; unmatched junction nucleotides: 10. Germline-derived CDR1 and CDR2 are MNHEY and SVGAGI. The CDR3 extends over 14 amino acids. The CDR3: CASRSDREGGEAFF. CDR3 DNA: TGTGCCAGCAGATCGGACAGGGAGGGTGGTGAAGCTTTCTTT.

The rearrangement links TRBV6-5 to TRBJ1-1; the D is unclear. With 4 bases removed from V and 11 bases from J, the gap between germline ends came to 17 bases. This CDR3 has 13 residues. Germline lookup yields CDR1 MNHEY and CDR2 SVGAGI. DNA for the CDR3: TGTGCCAGCAGTTTTATAAGGAATTCGAGGGCTTTCTTT. Its protein product is CASSFIRNSRAFF.

The genes are TRBV5-6 and TRBJ1-3; TRBD1 aligns across 8 bases. With V trimmed by 1 base and J by 1 base, 7 bases remained unmatched. This CDR3 has 17 amino acids. CDR1 is SGHDT, CDR2 YYEEEE, per germline. The CDR3 spells CASSLLDREGSGNTIYF. The CDR3, as DNA: TGTGCCAGCAGCTTGCTGGACAGGGAAGGGTCTGGAAACACCATATATTTT.

The rearrangement joins TRBV5-1 to TRBJ2-5; 10 nucleotides agree with TRBD2. Germline CDR1 reads SGHRS; CDR2 reads YFSETQ. V lost 0 bases and J lost 5; bases outside the gene matches: 4. The CDR3 has 15 residues. In DNA, the CDR3 is TGCGCCAGCAGCTTGGCTAGCGGGAGTAGGGAGACCCAGTACTTC. It is translated as CASSLASGSRETQYF.

V and J are TRBV4-3 and TRBJ1-6; weak D call: TRBD1 (5 bases). The V gene's germline CDR1 is LGHNA and CDR2 YSLEER. V shed 1 base and J shed 6 bases, with 16 bases lying between them. CDR3 size: 17 residues. Here the CDR3 reads CASSQVSSGTFNSPLHF. The CDR3, as DNA: TGCGCCAGCAGCCAAGTTTCAAGCGGGACCTTTAATTCACCCCTCCACTTT.

V gene TRBV9 combines with J gene TRBJ2-5, with TRBD2 matching 13 bases. Looked up from germline, CDR1 is SGDLS and CDR2 is YYNGEE. The CDR3 runs to 16 residues. V was clipped by 2 bases and J by 5 bases; unmatched bases: 6. The chain's CDR3 is CASSVTGLAGSETQYF. The DNA of the CDR3 is TGTGCCAGCAGCGTCACGGGACTAGCGGGATCTGAGACCCAGTACTTC.

V is TRBV19 and J is TRBJ1-4, with D unclear. There are 15 residues in the CDR3. Trimming pared 1 base from V and 8 bases from J, leaving 14 bases between. Germline CDR1 and CDR2: LNHDA and SQIVND (reference sequence). The chain's CDR3 is CASSIGGGEGEKLFF. In DNA form, the CDR3 reads TGTGCCAGTAGTATAGGAGGCGGAGAGGGCGAAAAACTGTTTTTT.

This chain connects TRBV5-1 to TRBJ1-3, with D unresolved. The ends were cut back, 4 bases at V and 1 base at J, with 6 bases in the middle. This CDR3 comprises 13 residues. Germline CDR1 is SGHRS and CDR2 is YFSETQ. Written as DNA, the CDR3 is TGCGCCAGCAGCGGCGGGTCTGGAAACACCATATATTTT. Its protein is CASSGGSGNTIYF.

The rearrangement uses TRBV2 and TRBJ1-2, with TRBD1 matching over 8 bases. The germline V gene has CDR1 SNHLY and CDR2 FYNNEI. V was pared by 7 bases and J by 5 bases, with 6 bases of the junction left unmatched. CDR3 size: 13 residues. The CDR3 region is CASTGGQLYGYTF. The DNA for the CDR3 is TGTGCCAGCACAGGGGGCCAACTTTATGGCTACACCTTC.

In this sample, this clone turned up many times. V usage is TRBV20-1 and J usage is TRBJ2-1; TRBD2 matches at 8 bases. The CDR3 is made up of 11 amino acids. CDR1 and CDR2 from the germline V gene are DFQATT and SNEGSKA (reference sequence). V shed 6 bases, J shed 11 bases, and the junction held 6 bases outside the gene matches. For the CDR3, the DNA is TGCAGTGCCCGGAGCGGGAGTCAGCAGTTCTTC. Protein: CSARSGSQQFF.

The rearrangement joins TRBV24-1 to TRBJ2-1; 7 positions agree with TRBD2. The germline gives CDR1 KGHDR, CDR2 SFDVKD. The CDR3 is made up of 15 amino acids. Losses at the gene ends were 1 base for V and 6 bases for J; bases not matched to a gene: 5. CDR3 sequence (DNA): TGTGCCACCAGTGATTTTGGGACTACCCCCAATGAGCAGTTCTTC. This gives the protein CATSDFGTTPNEQFF.

The chain recombines TRBV7-9 with TRBJ2-7; 8 bases line up with TRBD1. CDR1 is SEHNR, CDR2 FQNEAQ, per germline (reference sequence). V lost 8 bases to trimming and J lost 2 bases; unmatched junction nucleotides: 5. The CDR3 loop spans 13 amino acids. In DNA, the CDR3 is TGTGCCAGCTCCGACAGGGGTCCCTACGAGCAGTACTTC. Protein sequence: CASSDRGPYEQYF.

The chain uses TRBV2 and TRBJ2-7, with a tentative D call TRBD2 (6 bases). Germline loops: CDR1 SNHLY, CDR2 FYNNEI. This CDR3 has 14 amino acids. The V end lost 6 bases, the J end lost 4 bases, and 16 bases lay between the germline ends. CDR3 sequence: CASRRLALDYEQYF. The CDR3 DNA sequence: TGTGCCAGCAGGCGCCTAGCGTTGGATTACGAGCAGTACTTC.

The chain combines TRBV2 with TRBJ1-2; no clear D gene. Between the trimmed V and J ends, which lost 2 bases and 4 bases, there was a span of 5 bases. The CDR3 spans 12 residues. Germline assignment: CDR1 SNHLY and CDR2 FYNNEI. The CDR3 loop reads CASSENSYGYTF. DNA for the CDR3: TGTGCCAGCAGTGAAAATAGCTATGGCTACACCTTC.

This clone is a singleton in its sample. The V and J genes are TRBV19 and TRBJ2-7; weak D call: TRBD1 (5 bases). The CDR3 consists of 15 residues. Germline CDR1 is LNHDA and CDR2 is SQIVND (reference sequence). Trimming cost V 5 bases and J 3 bases, with 17 bases left between them. CDR3 bases: TGTGCCAGTAGTGTGGGGCCACAGACCTTCTACGAGCAGTACTTC. This gives the protein CASSVGPQTFYEQYF.

This clone was seen a handful of times. This sequence joins TRBV2 and TRBJ1-1, with TRBD1 as a possible D gene (6 bases). V dropped 5 bases and J dropped 9 bases, with 10 bases sitting between them. There are 11 residues in the CDR3. Germline values: CDR1 SNHLY, CDR2 FYNNEI. This CDR3 is CASSLRDKAFF. CDR3 DNA sequence: TGTGCCAGCAGTCTCCGGGACAAAGCTTTCTTT.

The V and J genes are TRBV11-3 and TRBJ1-1, with D perhaps matching TRBD1 (6 bases). The length of the CDR3 is 15 residues. V lost 5 bases and J 5 bases, leaving 18 bases between the germline ends. Germline-derived CDR1 and CDR2 are SGHNT and YENEEA. Here the CDR3 reads CASSAKAGVDTEAFF. CDR3 bases: TGTGCCAGCAGCGCAAAGGCAGGGGTCGATACTGAAGCTTTCTTT.

J is TRBJ1-5 and V is TRBV6-6; possible D gene TRBD1, 5 bases. Germline assignment: CDR1 MNHNY and CDR2 SVGAGI (reference sequence). CDR3 length equals 16 residues. Trimming took off 0 bases at V and 7 bases at J, with 16 bases between the two ends. This CDR3 is CASSYSSQGGKQPQHF. The CDR3 DNA is TGTGCCAGCAGTTACTCGAGTCAGGGAGGGAAGCAGCCCCAGCATTTT.

The chain couples TRBV20-1 to TRBJ2-7; D call uncertain. The germline V gene encodes CDR1 DFQATT and CDR2 SNEGSKA (reference sequence). V lost 6 bases to trimming and J lost 0 bases, with 15 bases between them. The CDR3 contains 14 residues. Here the CDR3 reads CSASRSASSYEQYV. The CDR3, as DNA: TGCAGTGCGAGTCGAAGCGCGAGCTCCTACGAGCAGTACGTC.

V usage is TRBV10-3 and J usage is TRBJ2-1; possibly TRBD2 for D (6 bases). Germline V gene data show CDR1 as ENHRY and CDR2 as SYGVKD. The CDR3 is 14 amino acids. V gave up 6 bases and J gave up 3 bases, with 12 bases separating them. The CDR3 is CAIRGTGGYNEQFF. The DNA for the CDR3 is TGTGCCATCAGGGGGACCGGGGGCTACAATGAGCAGTTCTTC.

The chain links TRBV29-1 to TRBJ2-7, with D unclear. Germline lookup yields CDR1 SQVTM and CDR2 ANQGSEA. This CDR3 spans 11 amino acids. V lost 5 bases to trimming and J lost 1 base, with 6 bases between them. CDR3: CSVTVSYEQYF. In nucleotides, the CDR3 is TGCAGCGTTACGGTTTCCTACGAGCAGTACTTC.

This chain joins TRBV25-1 and TRBJ2-5, with a weak D call TRBD2 (5 bases). V was pared by 5 bases and J by 4 bases, with 5 bases between. The germline gives CDR1 MGHDK, CDR2 SYGVNS. CDR3 length: 11 amino acids. In nucleotides, the CDR3 is TGTGCCAGCAGTCGGGGAGAGACCCAGTACTTC. This encodes CASSRGETQYF.

This clone appeared a single time. The chain uses TRBV28 and TRBJ2-7; D perhaps matches TRBD1 (5 bases). Germline values: CDR1 MDHEN, CDR2 SYDVKM. Trimming shortened V by 3 bases and J by 5 bases, and 20 bases separated the two germline ends. The CDR3 runs 16 residues. CDR3 DNA: TGTGCCAGCAGTTTTATCGATAGGCGGTTAGGGGACGAGCAGTACTTC. Translation: CASSFIDRRLGDEQYF.

The chain joins TRBV18 to TRBJ1-2, with a tentative D call TRBD1 (5 bases). The CDR3 runs 13 residues. V lost 2 bases to trimming and J lost 7 bases, with 11 bases between them. Germline-derived CDR1 and CDR2 are KGHSH and LQKENI. CDR3 DNA: TGTGCCAGCTCACCAGGCAGGGCCGGTGGCTACACCTTC. Translating gives CASSPGRAGGYTF.

This clone was counted only a few times. The chain carries TRBV15 and TRBJ2-7; weak D call: TRBD2 (5 bases). Between the trimmed V and J ends, which lost 5 bases and 6 bases, there was a span of 20 bases. This CDR3 is built from 15 residues. CDR1 and CDR2 from the germline V gene are LNHNV and YYDKDF (reference sequence). CDR3 residues: CATSSPAGTHGEQYF. CDR3 nucleotides: TGTGCCACCAGCTCCCCGGCGGGCACACACGGCGAGCAGTACTTC.

The CDR3 DNA sequence: TGCGCCAGCAGCCAAGCGGTTTACAGGGGAAACTCTGGAAACACCATATATTTT. This translates into CASSQAVYRGNSGNTIYF. The chain has TRBV4-3 and TRBJ1-3; 7 bases agree with TRBD1. V shed 1 base and J 0 bases; nucleotides not matched to a gene: 9. In germline, CDR1 is LGHNA, CDR2 YSLEER. The CDR3 totals 18 residues.

The chain is built from TRBV5-1 and TRBJ2-2; D possibly corresponds to TRBD1 (6 bases). CDR3 size: 15 residues. V was trimmed by 2 bases and J by 2 bases, leaving 10 bases between them. The germline gives CDR1 SGHRS, CDR2 YFSETQ. The CDR3 sequence is CASSLGGLNTGELFF. For the CDR3, the DNA is TGCGCCAGCAGCTTAGGGGGATTAAACACCGGGGAGCTGTTTTTT.

This clone was observed a few times. V gene TRBV19 combines with J gene TRBJ1-1; D is perhaps TRBD1 (6 bases). Germline lookup yields CDR1 LNHDA and CDR2 SQIVND (reference sequence). Trimming shortened V by 2 bases and J by 4 bases, and 11 bases separated the two germline ends. The CDR3 consists of 14 residues. The DNA for the CDR3 is TGTGCCAGTAGTATACGCACAGGGACCACTGAAGCTTTCTTT. Its translation: CASSIRTGTTEAFF. Combining the CDR3 with reference TRBV19 and TRBJ1-1 gives the whole variable domain DGGITQSPKYLFRKEGQNVTLSCEQNLNHDAMYWYRQDPGQGLRLIYYSQIVNDFQKGDIAEGYSVSREKKESFPLTVTSAQKNPTAFYLCASSIRTGTTEAFFGQGTRLTVV.